Listed here are 22 T cell receptor beta chains from one sample, sequenced in a study of T-cell reconstitution after alpha-beta-depleted transplantation in children. For TCRbeta, the library was prepared with unique molecular identifiers. TCRdb ran MiXCR on the PCR reads and lists one entry per CDR3 protein. The profile shows 200,000 or so distinct CDR3 sequences, around 7% of them singletons. Here the sequenced sample was PBMCs, taken before TCRalphabeta/CD19-depleted stem cell transplant. These receptors all stem from a boy aged 2 to 9 with acute lymphoblastic leukemia, due to receive a stem cell transplant.

This clonotype has a count of ten or more. The chain has TRBV29-1 and TRBJ2-3; TRBD1 is a possible D gene (6 bases). The CDR3 is made up of 17 amino acids. The germline V gene has CDR1 SQVTM and CDR2 ANQGSEA. V lost 7 bases, J lost 2 bases, and 25 bases lay in between. In nucleotides, the CDR3 is TGCAGCGCCGAACCACCCCCCTCAGGGGCCGACACAGATACGCAGTATTTT. Translated, it gives CSAEPPPSGADTDTQYF.

The rearrangement joins TRBV12-3 or TRBV12-4 to TRBJ2-7; 10 nucleotides line up with TRBD1. V was clipped by 7 bases and J by 2 bases; unmatched bases: 5. The CDR3 runs to 14 residues. In DNA, the CDR3 is TGTGCCAGCACTCCGGACAGGGGGGCCTACGAGCAGTACTTC. Amino acids: CASTPDRGAYEQYF.

The rearrangement joins TRBV4-2 to TRBJ2-7; D might be TRBD2 (6 bases). CDR1 and CDR2 from the germline V gene are LGHNA and YNFKEQ. CDR3 size: 15 residues. Trimming cost V 0 bases and J 3 bases, with 12 bases left between them. The CDR3 spells CASSQETTSIYEQYF. In DNA form, the CDR3 reads TGTGCCAGCAGCCAAGAGACTACTAGCATCTACGAGCAGTACTTC.

This clonotype came up many times. The CDR3 region is CASSLVRLDGETQYF. For the CDR3, the DNA is TGTGCCAGCAGCTTAGTTCGGCTGGACGGAGAGACCCAGTACTTC. This chain joins TRBV7-9 and TRBJ2-5; D remains unclear. Germline-derived CDR1 and CDR2 are SEHNR and FQNEAQ (reference sequence). V was pared by 1 base and J by 4 bases, with 13 bases between. The CDR3 length is 15 residues.

The genes are TRBV3-1 and TRBJ2-2, with a possible D match to TRBD1 (6 bases). This CDR3 spans 15 amino acids. The V gene's germline CDR1 is LGHDT and CDR2 YNNKEL (reference sequence). V lost 6 bases and J 2 bases, leaving 13 bases between the germline ends. The CDR3 coding sequence is TGTGCCAGCAGTTTCGGACAGAGCAACACCGGGGAGCTGTTTTTT. It codes for CASSFGQSNTGELFF.

This clonotype showed up many times. The genes are TRBV5-6 and TRBJ2-1, with a tentative D call TRBD1 (5 bases). In germline, CDR1 is SGHDT, CDR2 YYEEEE. The CDR3 is made up of 11 amino acids. V was pared by 3 bases and J by 9 bases, with 7 bases between. CDR3 nucleotide sequence: TGTGCCAGCAGCTCTCAGGGTGAGCAGTTCTTC. This codes for CASSSQGEQFF.

This clonotype was detected many times. The rearrangement joins TRBV20-1 to TRBJ2-5; 10 positions match TRBD2. The CDR3 runs to 13 residues. Germline V gene sequence: CDR1 DFQATT, CDR2 SNEGSKA (reference sequence). Trimming removed 5 bases from V and 2 bases from J; junction bases left unmatched: 2. The CDR3 loop reads CSAQLAGQETQYF. The CDR3 DNA sequence: TGCAGTGCTCAACTAGCGGGGCAAGAGACCCAGTACTTC.

This clonotype has at least ten counts. This sequence joins TRBV20-1 and TRBJ2-1; D is ambiguous. Germline CDR1 reads DFQATT; CDR2 reads SNEGSKA (reference sequence). This CDR3 is built from 14 residues. Trimming removed 2 bases from V and 2 bases from J, with 10 bases in between. The CDR3, as DNA: TGCAGTGCTAGACGGGTTCGGGCCTACAATGAGCAGTTCTTC. Translated, it gives CSARRVRAYNEQFF.

The table lists this clonotype with many counts. The V gene is TRBV20-1, the J gene TRBJ2-7; D uncertain. V lost 1 base to trimming and J lost 5 bases, with 9 bases between them. This CDR3 region has 12 residues. Germline CDR1 reads DFQATT; CDR2 reads SNEGSKA (reference sequence). The CDR3 sequence: CSARVSGDEQYF. The CDR3 bases are TGCAGTGCTAGAGTTTCGGGCGACGAGCAGTACTTC.

This clonotype was seen ten or more times. This rearrangement joins TRBV10-2 to TRBJ2-7, with D possibly being TRBD1 (6 bases). Germline CDR1 is WSHSY and CDR2 is SAAADI. Deletions cut 0 bases from V and 4 bases from J, with 13 bases between. This CDR3 region has 15 residues. Here the CDR3 DNA reads TGCGCCAGCAGTGAGTCGATAGGCAGGGGATACGAGCAGTACTTC. Translating gives CASSESIGRGYEQYF.

Only a few counts were recorded for this clonotype. This rearrangement joins TRBV20-1 to TRBJ2-7; weak D call: TRBD2 (5 bases). There are 13 residues in the CDR3. Deletions cut 8 bases from V and 1 base from J, with 15 bases between. Per the germline V gene, CDR1 is DFQATT and CDR2 is SNEGSKA (reference sequence). This chain's CDR3 is CSPGLPGSYEQYF. CDR3 DNA sequence: TGCAGTCCCGGACTCCCCGGTTCCTACGAGCAGTACTTC.

This clonotype was seen only a few times. V and J are TRBV27 and TRBJ2-1, with TRBD1 matching 9 bases. Germline V gene lookup returns CDR1 MNHEY and CDR2 SMNVEV (reference sequence). CDR3 length: 16 residues. V dropped 2 bases and J dropped 2; count of bases not matched to a gene: 4. CDR3 coding DNA: TGTGCCAGCAGTTTACCCGACAGGGGGACCTACAATGAGCAGTTCTTC. It is translated as CASSLPDRGTYNEQFF.

This clonotype was seen repeatedly, ten times or more. The V and J genes are TRBV4-2 and TRBJ2-1; weak D call: TRBD2 (6 bases). CDR1 and CDR2 (germline): LGHNA, YNFKEQ. Trimming removed 4 bases from V and 0 bases from J, with 16 bases in between. This CDR3 contains 17 residues. Here the CDR3 DNA reads TGTGCCAGCAGCCGCCGGACTCTGGGGGGCTCCTACAATGAGCAGTTCTTC. The encoded protein is CASSRRTLGGSYNEQFF.

In its sample, this clonotype was seen many times. The chain uses TRBV21-1 and TRBJ2-2; the table's D call TRBD1 went unverified against the DNA. TRBV21-1 constitutes a pseudogene. The CDR3 has 15 residues. CDR3 in amino acids: CPRRGKTGCTGELFF. CDR3 nucleotides: TGCCCACGTAGGGGAAAAACAGGGTGCACCGGGGAGCTGTTTTTT.

This clonotype occurred many times. V usage is TRBV20-1 and J usage is TRBJ2-3; D gene uncertain. The CDR3 totals 11 residues. V was shortened by 6 bases and J by 6 bases, with 10 bases between the two germline ends. CDR1 and CDR2 (germline): DFQATT, SNEGSKA (reference sequence). The CDR3 DNA is TGCAGTGCCCCGCTAGGGGATACGCAGTATTTT. This sequence encodes CSAPLGDTQYF.

This clonotype was detected ten times or more. This chain joins TRBV11-2 and TRBJ1-5; D call uncertain. Germline V gene sequence: CDR1 SGHAT, CDR2 FQNNGV. V dropped 0 bases and J dropped 2 bases, with 14 bases sitting between them. The CDR3 totals 17 residues. DNA of the CDR3: TGTGCCAGCAGCTTAGAACTGAGCCTTCAGGGCAATCAGCCCCAGCATTTT. It specifies CASSLELSLQGNQPQHF.

Many counts were recorded for this clonotype. The chain combines TRBV12-3 or TRBV12-4 with TRBJ1-3, with 7 bases identical to TRBD1. This CDR3 region has 15 residues. V trimming: 5 bases; J trimming: 2 bases; junction bases outside the gene matches: 6. CDR3 region: CASSADRLPGNTIYF. The CDR3 region has the DNA TGTGCCAGCAGTGCGGACAGGCTCCCTGGAAACACCATATATTTT.

V is TRBV7-8 and J is TRBJ1-1, with unresolved D. The CDR3 consists of 18 residues. Germline V gene sequence: CDR1 SGHVS, CDR2 FQNEAQ. Trimming shortened V by 4 bases and J by 3 bases, and 24 bases separated the two germline ends. In DNA, the CDR3 is TGTGCCAGCAGCTCCCCGCCCAGGACCCGGGTCCAGGACACTGAAGCTTTCTTT. Protein sequence: CASSSPPRTRVQDTEAFF.

This clonotype turned up a few times. The chain carries TRBV6-1 and TRBJ1-5; D unclear. Germline V gene data show CDR1 as MNHNS and CDR2 as SASEGT. The V end lost 6 bases, the J end lost 0 bases, and 6 bases lay between the germline ends. The CDR3 consists of 13 residues. CDR3 nucleotides: TGTGCCAGCAGGACGGATAGCAATCAGCCCCAGCATTTT. Its protein is CASRTDSNQPQHF.

Many counts were recorded for this clonotype. The rearrangement joins TRBV19 to TRBJ1-1; maybe TRBD1 (6 bases). The CDR3 contains 15 residues. CDR1 and CDR2 from the germline V gene are LNHDA and SQIVND (reference sequence). V was shortened by 3 bases and J by 1 base, with 12 bases between the two germline ends. The CDR3 DNA follows: TGTGCCAGTAGTATCGCGGGGGCCGGGAACACTGAAGCTTTCTTT. It codes for CASSIAGAGNTEAFF.

This clonotype was observed many times. V and J are TRBV12-3 or TRBV12-4 and TRBJ2-1, with 9 bases matching TRBD2. This CDR3 contains 16 residues. J was trimmed by 6 bases and V by 6 bases; bases with no gene match: 12. DNA of the CDR3: TGTGCCAGCAGACCGACCGGGACTAGCAGGGGCAATGAGCAGTTCTTC. Amino acid sequence: CASRPTGTSRGNEQFF.

This clonotype was seen repeatedly, ten times or more. The gene calls are TRBV7-8 and TRBJ1-5, with D perhaps TRBD1 (5 bases). This CDR3 is 14 amino acids long. Germline CDR1 reads SGHVS; CDR2 reads FQNEAQ. V dropped 7 bases and J dropped 2 bases, with 12 bases sitting between them. CDR3: CASTPWGGNQPQHF. The DNA for the CDR3 is TGTGCCAGCACCCCTTGGGGGGGCAATCAGCCCCAGCATTTT.